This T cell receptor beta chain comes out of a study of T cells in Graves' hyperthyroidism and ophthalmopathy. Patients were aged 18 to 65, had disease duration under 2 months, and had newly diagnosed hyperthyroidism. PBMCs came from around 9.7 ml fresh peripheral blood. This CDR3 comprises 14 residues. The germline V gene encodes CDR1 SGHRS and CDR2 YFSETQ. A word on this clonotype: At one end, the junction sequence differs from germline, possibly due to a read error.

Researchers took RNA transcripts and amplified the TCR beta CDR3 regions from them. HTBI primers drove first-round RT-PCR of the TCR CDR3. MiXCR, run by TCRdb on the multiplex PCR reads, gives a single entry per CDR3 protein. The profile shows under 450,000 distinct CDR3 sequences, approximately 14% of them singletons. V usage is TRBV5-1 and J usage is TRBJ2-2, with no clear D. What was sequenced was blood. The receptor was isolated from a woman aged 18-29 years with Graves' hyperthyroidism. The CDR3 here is CASRLAADGGELFF. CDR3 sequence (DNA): TGCGCCAGCAGGTTGGCCGCGGATGGCGGGGAGCTGTTTTTT. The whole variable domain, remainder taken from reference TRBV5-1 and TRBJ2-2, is KAGVTQTPRYLIKTRGQQVTLSCSPISGHRSVSWYQQTPGQGLQFLFEYFSETQRNKGNFPGRFSGRQFSNSRSEMNVSTLELGDSALYLCASRLAADGGELFFGEGSRLTVL.